These T cell receptor beta chains were read from a single sample in a study of post-analysis software for immune sequencing data. One entry per CDR3 protein, called by TCRdb with MiXCR from the PCR reads. The repertoire holds 400,000 to 500,000 distinct CDR3 sequences, with roughly 38% as singletons. The sample comprised blood. These TCRs come from a girl aged 2 to 9 with multiple sclerosis. Each CDR3 is given with its conserved first and last residue. D genes are given only for firm matches. Not every row has a clone size; where given, it reads once, few, many or a size class.

j_gene,v_gene,d_gene,abundance,CDR3nt,CDR3aa
TRBJ2-3,TRBV29-1,-,many,TGCAGCGTTGCTGGGATACTCACAGATACGCAGTATTTT,CSVAGILTDTQYF
TRBJ2-5,TRBV6-6,-,-,TGTGCCAGCAGTTACTTCGGATCTCCGGGGTACTTC,CASSYFGSPGYF
TRBJ2-1,TRBV7-2,-,-,TGTGCCAGCAGCTCAGACGGTTACTCCTACAATGAGCAGTTCTTC,CASSSDGYSYNEQFF
TRBJ2-3,TRBV4-1,-,-,TGCGCCAGCAGCCAATTCGCCAGAAGCACAGATACGCAGTATTTT,CASSQFARSTDTQYF
TRBJ1-5,TRBV20-1,-,-,TGCAGTGCTAGTTCCCCGGGACAAAAGGGGAGCAATCAGCCCCAGCATTTT,CSASSPGQKGSNQPQHF
TRBJ2-1,TRBV7-2,TRBD1,-,TGTGCCAGCAGCTTACGGGTGGGGACAGGGGGCCACAATGAGCAGTTCTTC,CASSLRVGTGGHNEQFF
TRBJ2-1,TRBV24-1,-,few,TGTGCCACCAGTGAATCCGGGACCACCAATTACAATGAGCAGTTCTTC,CATSESGTTNYNEQFF
TRBJ2-1,TRBV29-1,TRBD2,-,TGCAGCGTCGTAGCGGGAGTGAGCTACAATGAGCAGTTCTTC,CSVVAGVSYNEQFF
TRBJ2-3,TRBV28,-,-,TGTGCCACCGACTCCACAGATACGCAGTATTTT,CATDSTDTQYF
TRBJ2-5,TRBV13,-,-,TGTGCCAGCAGCCACCTCTCGCGGAAAGAGACCCAGTACTTC,CASSHLSRKETQYF
TRBJ2-7,TRBV5-6,TRBD1,few,TGTGCCAGCATTGTACGACAGGGGGCGTACGAGCAGTACTTC,CASIVRQGAYEQYF
TRBJ1-2,TRBV7-9,-,many,TGTGCCAGCAGCCTCGAGCAGGCCTATGGCTACACCTTC,CASSLEQAYGYTF
TRBJ2-7,TRBV3-1,-,-,TGTGCCAGCAGCCAAGGCCGACTCCTCGAGGGCTACGAGCAGTACTTC,CASSQGRLLEGYEQYF
TRBJ1-2,TRBV3-1,TRBD1,many,TGTGCCAGCAGCCAGAGGGACAGGGGTGACTATGGCTACACCTTC,CASSQRDRGDYGYTF
TRBJ2-7,TRBV11-2,TRBD2,many,TGTGCCAGCAGCTTAAGGCTAGCGGGAGCCTACGAGCAGTACTTC,CASSLRLAGAYEQYF
TRBJ2-1,TRBV6-5,-,few,TGTGCCAGCAGTTTCCATTCCGAGAGCTACAATGAGCAGTTCTTC,CASSFHSESYNEQFF
TRBJ2-1,TRBV7-2,TRBD2,few,TGTGCCAGCAGCCGATCAGCGGGAGGGTACAATGAGCAGTTCTTC,CASSRSAGGYNEQFF
TRBJ2-1,TRBV12-3/TRBV12-4,-,few,TGTGCCAGCAGTCCGTGGGACGGCCGCTACAATGAGCAGTTCTTC,CASSPWDGRYNEQFF
TRBJ1-6,TRBV7-2,-,-,TGTGCCAGCAGCGAGGATTCGGACATCTCATCACCCCTCCACTTT,CASSEDSDISSPLHF
TRBJ2-7,TRBV28,TRBD2,-,TGTGCCAGCAGTTCCGCGGGGGGGCGGAGCGAGCAGTACTTC,CASSSAGGRSEQYF
TRBJ1-4,TRBV28,TRBD1,-,TGTGCCAGCAGTACCCCGGGACAGGGGGCCCGGGTTTATTATGAAAAACTGTTTTTT,CASSTPGQGARVYYEKLFF
TRBJ2-7,TRBV4-2,TRBD2,few,TGTGCCAGCAGCCAGGCTAGCGGGACTAAAACCTACGAGCAGTACTTC,CASSQASGTKTYEQYF
TRBJ2-1,TRBV5-1,-,few,TGCGCCAGCAGCTTGGGTATCGATCGGGCAGGCAATGAGCAGTTCTTC,CASSLGIDRAGNEQFF
TRBJ2-4,TRBV5-1,-,-,TGTGCCAGCAGCTTAGATCTAGCCAAAAACATTCAGTACTTC,CASSLDLAKNIQYF
TRBJ2-7,TRBV6-5,-,few,TGTGCCAGCAGCCGAAGCTCCGGGACCTACGAGCAGTACTTC,CASSRSSGTYEQYF
TRBJ1-1,TRBV20-1,-,few,TGCAGTGCTAGTAACGGGAACACTGAAGCTTTCTTT,CSASNGNTEAFF
TRBJ2-7,TRBV5-1,-,-,TGCGCCAGCAGCCCGGAAGGGTCTCCCTACAATGAGCAGTACTTC,CASSPEGSPYNEQYF
TRBJ2-5,TRBV9,TRBD2,-,TGTGCCAGCAGCGTCGCTAGCGGGGGGGCAAATGAGCAGTACTTC,CASSVASGGANEQYF
TRBJ1-2,TRBV6-1,-,-,TGTGCCAGCAGTGAACAACAGGGCCCGTTCTTTGGCTACACCTTC,CASSEQQGPFFGYTF
TRBJ2-1,TRBV12-3/TRBV12-4,-,-,TGTGCCAGCAGCCGGGACTTCCCGGGTAGTGAGCAGTTCTTC,CASSRDFPGSEQFF
TRBJ1-2,TRBV7-2,-,few,TGTGCCAGCAGCGTCCAGACTCAGAACTATGGCTACACCTTC,CASSVQTQNYGYTF
TRBJ2-1,TRBV3-1,TRBD2,few,TGTGCCAGCAGCCATTGGACTAGTTCTTACAATGAGCAGTTCTTC,CASSHWTSSYNEQFF
TRBJ2-7,TRBV15,-,few,TGTGCCACCAGCAGAATACAAGTGCCGGGGGAGCAGTACTTC,CATSRIQVPGEQYF
TRBJ1-1,TRBV12-3/TRBV12-4,TRBD1,few,TGTGCCAGCAGTTTAGCCGGGACAGGAGAGAACACTGAAGCTTTCTTT,CASSLAGTGENTEAFF
TRBJ2-3,TRBV10-3,TRBD2,-,TGTGCCATCAGTAGACTAGCGGGGGGGAGCGATACGCAGTATTTT,CAISRLAGGSDTQYF
TRBJ2-1,TRBV20-1,-,-,TGCAGTGCTAGAGATCTGAGGGCCAGCCGCAATGAGCAGTTCTTC,CSARDLRASRNEQFF
TRBJ2-1,TRBV12-3/TRBV12-4,-,few,TGTGCCAGCAGCCCACTACTAAGCTCCTACAATGAGCAGTTCTTC,CASSPLLSSYNEQFF
TRBJ1-2,TRBV7-2,TRBD1,-,TGTGCCAGCAGCTTAGGAGTACAGGGGGTAAACGGCTACACCTTC,CASSLGVQGVNGYTF
TRBJ2-1,TRBV5-1,TRBD1,-,TGCGCCAGCAGCTCCATTACAGGGGGCTCCTACAATGAGCAGTTCTTC,CASSSITGGSYNEQFF
TRBJ2-5,TRBV2,-,-,TGTGCCTGCAGTGAAGCGCATAGATCCCTCCTCTGGGGGACCCAGTACTTC,CACSEAHRSLLWGTQYF
TRBJ2-1,TRBV3-1,-,few,TGTGCCAGCGTCAAGTTGGGAGCGGCTCAAGAGACCCAGTTCTTC,CASVKLGAAQETQFF
TRBJ2-7,TRBV7-9,TRBD2,-,TGTGCCAGCAGCTTAAGTAGCGGGAGTTTCTACGAGCAGTACTTC,CASSLSSGSFYEQYF
TRBJ2-2,TRBV7-2,-,-,TGTGCCAGCAGCTTCGTCGTTGGGGGGACCGGGGAGCTGTTTTTT,CASSFVVGGTGELFF
TRBJ2-3,TRBV6-6,TRBD2,-,TGTGCCAGCAGTTCAATAATAGCGGGGGGAGGTTCAGATACGCAGTATTTT,CASSSIIAGGGSDTQYF
TRBJ2-1,TRBV29-1,-,-,TGCAGCGTTGAAGATCAAACGGTGGATGAGCAGTTCTTC,CSVEDQTVDEQFF
TRBJ2-1,TRBV29-1,TRBD2,few,TGCAGCGTTGAAGATCCGACTAGCGGGAGCAGTATAAATGAGCAGTTCTTC,CSVEDPTSGSSINEQFF
TRBJ2-7,TRBV9,-,-,TGTGCCAGCAGCGTAGTGGCAGGAAAGCATTTCGGGCGGAACAATGAGCAGTACTTC,CASSVVAGKHFGRNNEQYF
TRBJ2-7,TRBV10-3,-,-,TGTGCCAGCCGGGACGGAAACTACGAGCAGTACTTC,CASRDGNYEQYF
TRBJ2-1,TRBV20-1,-,-,TGCAGTGCTAGACAGGGGGCTAGCGGAGGCAATGAGCAGTTCTTC,CSARQGASGGNEQFF